This T cell receptor (beta chain) is drawn from a study of type 1 and type 2 diabetes patients. Overall study context: The cohort mixed type 1 diabetes, type 2 diabetes and nondiabetic donors. Findings of the study overall: Groups were not age- or gender-matched, which may bias interpretation.

Genomic DNA was the PCR template. The TCR beta CDR3 region was amplified using 30 forward and 13 reverse primers. MiXCR, applied by TCRdb to the multiplex PCR reads, yields one record per CDR3 protein. The sample consists of around 300,000 distinct CDR3 sequences, roughly 50% of them appearing once. With regard to this clonotype: Antigen: not known.

V lost 5 bases and J lost 6; bases outside the gene matches: 10. CDR1 SGHTA and CDR2 FQGTGA come from the germline V gene. The CDR3 totals 15 residues. This receptor was obtained from a young man with type 2 diabetes. This rearrangement joins TRBV7-3 to TRBJ2-7; 10 bases are shared with TRBD1. The source material was peripheral blood mononuclear cells (PBMCs). CDR3 nucleotides: TGTGCCAGCAGCCTGCTGGGACAGGGGAAGTCCGAGCAGTACTTC. Its translation is CASSLLGQGKSEQYF.